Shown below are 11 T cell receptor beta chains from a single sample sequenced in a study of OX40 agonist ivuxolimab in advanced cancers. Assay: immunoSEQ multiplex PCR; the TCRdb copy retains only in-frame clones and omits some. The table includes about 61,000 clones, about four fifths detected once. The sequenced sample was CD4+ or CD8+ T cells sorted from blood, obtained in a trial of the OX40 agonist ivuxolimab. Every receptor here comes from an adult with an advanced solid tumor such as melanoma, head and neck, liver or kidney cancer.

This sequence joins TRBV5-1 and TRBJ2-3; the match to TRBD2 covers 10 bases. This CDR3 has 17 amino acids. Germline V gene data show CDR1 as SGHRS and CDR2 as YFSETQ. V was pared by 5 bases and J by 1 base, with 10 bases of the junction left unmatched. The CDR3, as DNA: TGCGCCAGCAGAATTCTCTCTAGCGGGGGCGGCACAGATACGCAGTATTTT. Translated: CASRILSSGGGTDTQYF.

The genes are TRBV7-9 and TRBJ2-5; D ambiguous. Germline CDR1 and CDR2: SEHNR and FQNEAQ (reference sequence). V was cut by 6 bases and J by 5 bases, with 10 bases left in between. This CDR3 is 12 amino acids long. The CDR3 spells CASSQMLETQYF. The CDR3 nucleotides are TGTGCCAGCAGTCAAATGTTGGAGACCCAGTACTTC.

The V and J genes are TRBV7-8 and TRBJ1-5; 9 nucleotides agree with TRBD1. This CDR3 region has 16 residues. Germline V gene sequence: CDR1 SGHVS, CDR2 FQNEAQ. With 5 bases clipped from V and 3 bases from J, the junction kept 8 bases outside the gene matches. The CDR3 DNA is TGTGCCAGCAGCCCGGACAGGGGAGGAGACAATCAGCCCCAGCATTTT. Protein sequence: CASSPDRGGDNQPQHF.

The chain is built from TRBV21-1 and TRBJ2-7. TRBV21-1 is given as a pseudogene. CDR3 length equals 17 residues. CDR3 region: CASSKYFGSFNSYEQYF. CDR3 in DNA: TGTGCCAGCAGCAAATACTTTGGGTCCTTCAACTCCTACGAGCAGTACTTC.

The CDR3 nucleotides read TGTGCCAGCAGCCAAGCCCAGACAGCTGAATACGAGCAGTACTTC. It yields the protein CASSQAQTAEYEQYF. The chain carries TRBV4-2 and TRBJ2-7, with a tentative D call TRBD1 (5 bases). Germline-derived CDR1 and CDR2 are LGHNA and YNFKEQ. This CDR3 comprises 15 residues. V shed 1 base and J shed 4 bases, with 14 bases lying between them.

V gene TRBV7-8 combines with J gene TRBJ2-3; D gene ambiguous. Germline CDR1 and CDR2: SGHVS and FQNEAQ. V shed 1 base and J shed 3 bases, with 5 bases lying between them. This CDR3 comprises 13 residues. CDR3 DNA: TGTGCCAGCAGCTTAGGAGAGACAGATACGCAGTATTTT. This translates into CASSLGETDTQYF.

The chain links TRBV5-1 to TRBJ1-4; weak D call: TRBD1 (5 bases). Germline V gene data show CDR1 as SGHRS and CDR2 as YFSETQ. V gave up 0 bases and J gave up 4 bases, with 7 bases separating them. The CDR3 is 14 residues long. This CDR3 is CASSLAGYNEKLFF. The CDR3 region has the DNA TGCGCCAGCAGCTTGGCAGGGTATAATGAAAAACTGTTTTTT.

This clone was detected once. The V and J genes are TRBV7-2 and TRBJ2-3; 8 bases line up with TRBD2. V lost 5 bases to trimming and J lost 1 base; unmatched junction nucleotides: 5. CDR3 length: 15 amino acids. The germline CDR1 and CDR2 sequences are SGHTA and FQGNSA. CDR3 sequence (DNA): TGTGCCAGCAGCGTCCAAGCGGGGGGCACAGATACGCAGTATTTT. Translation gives CASSVQAGGTDTQYF.

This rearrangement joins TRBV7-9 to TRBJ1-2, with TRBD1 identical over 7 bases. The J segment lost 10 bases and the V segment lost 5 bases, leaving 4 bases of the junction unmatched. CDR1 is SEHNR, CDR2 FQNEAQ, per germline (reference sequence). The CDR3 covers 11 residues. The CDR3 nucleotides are TGTGCCAGCAGCCCGGGACAGTCCTACACCTTC. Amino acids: CASSPGQSYTF. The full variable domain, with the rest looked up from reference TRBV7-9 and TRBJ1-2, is DTGVSQNPRHKITKRGQNVTFRCDPISEHNRLYWYRQTLGQGPEFLTYFQNEAQLEKSRLLSDRFSAERPKGSFSTLEIQRTEQGDSAMYLCASSPGQSYTFGSGTRLTVV.

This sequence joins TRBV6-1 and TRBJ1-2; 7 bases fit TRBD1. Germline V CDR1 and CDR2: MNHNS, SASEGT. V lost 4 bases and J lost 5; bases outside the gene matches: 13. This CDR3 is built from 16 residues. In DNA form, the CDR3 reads TGTGCCAGCAGTGGAGCCGCCGGGACAGCCTTATATGGCTACACCTTC. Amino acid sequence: CASSGAAGTALYGYTF.

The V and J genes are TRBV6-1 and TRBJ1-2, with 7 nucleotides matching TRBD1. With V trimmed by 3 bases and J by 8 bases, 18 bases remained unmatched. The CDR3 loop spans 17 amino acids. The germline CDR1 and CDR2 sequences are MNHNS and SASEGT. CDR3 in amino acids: CASSDDRVDAVFGGYTF. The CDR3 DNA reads TGTGCCAGCAGTGATGACAGGGTAGACGCAGTATTTGGGGGCTACACCTTC.